This paragraph reports one TCR beta chain. The antigen is not known. The data belong to a study of T cells expressing NK-cell markers. TCRdb reprocessed the 5' RACE reads, keeping one entry per CDR3 protein, no DNA. The sample totals 450,000 to 600,000 distinct CDR3 sequences. The CDR3 runs 13 residues. General study points: The CD3+CD56-NKG2C+ fraction was also led by these clonotypes in four donors.

The chain is built from TRBV12-3 or TRBV12-4 and TRBJ2-3; absent DNA, TCRdb's TRBD2 call cannot be checked. The source material was blood T cells: a sorted CD56 or NKG2C T cell subset, CD4+ or CD8+ T cells, or bulk PBMC T cells (not recorded which). The origin of this receptor is a man aged 18 to 30 in good health. The CDR3 loop reads CASSPRDSDTQYF.